This passage covers 30 T cell receptor beta chains from one sample sequenced in a study of vaccination effects on CD4 cells after COVID-19. The antigens these receptors bind are not known. Data came from immunoSEQ multiplex PCR; TCRdb stores just in-frame clones and leaves some out. The sample holds about 24,000 clones; about 71% are singletons and the top ten take around 12%. After expansion with viral peptide pools in the ViraFEST assay, antigen-specific CD4+ T cells were sequenced. After less than 11 days in culture, the CD4+ T cells were isolated. Nobody among the vaccine recipients had prior SARS-CoV-2 infection (nucleocapsid antibodies were negative). The sample in question was CD4+ T cells from PBMCs cultured with HCoV-OC43 spike peptides, obtained before COVID-19 vaccination. Subset noted: HCoV-OC43 spike overlapping peptide pool stimulation. These receptors were taken from a human donor who received a COVID-19 vaccine.

This clone showed up just once. The chain uses TRBV6-1 and TRBJ2-1; D remains ambiguous. The germline V and J ends were trimmed by 1 base and 5 bases, with 12 bases remaining between them. The CDR3 runs 15 residues. Germline-derived CDR1 and CDR2 are MNHNS and SASEGT. The CDR3 loop is CASSEGLGSNNEQFF. As DNA, the CDR3 is TGTGCCAGCAGTGAAGGTCTGGGATCGAACAATGAGCAGTTCTTC.

V usage is TRBV24-1 and J usage is TRBJ2-4, with D possibly being TRBD2 (5 bases). Germline assignment: CDR1 KGHDR and CDR2 SFDVKD. CDR3 length equals 12 residues. Trimming took off 0 bases at V and 13 bases at J, with 9 bases between the two ends. CDR3 coding DNA: TGTGCCACCAGTGATTTGCGGGATACACAGTACTTC. It is translated as CATSDLRDTQYF.

The V and J genes are TRBV12-5 and TRBJ2-2; TRBD2 matches at 12 bases. The CDR3 runs to 17 residues. Trimming cost V 5 bases and J 4 bases; bases outside gene matches: 8. CDR1 LGHNT and CDR2 FRNRAP come from the germline V gene. The CDR3 loop is CASGRLAGEVGTGELFF. In DNA form, the CDR3 reads TGTGCTAGTGGTCGACTAGCGGGAGAGGTCGGCACCGGGGAGCTGTTTTTT.

This clone was seen just once. CDR3 sequence reads: CASSEIGGLADNEQFF. CDR3 DNA: TGCGCCAGCAGTGAGATTGGGGGACTAGCGGACAATGAGCAGTTCTTC. The chain recombines TRBV10-1 with TRBJ2-1; 11 bases agree with TRBD2. V dropped 2 bases and J dropped 5; count of bases not matched to a gene: 5. The CDR3 contains 16 residues. Germline lookup yields CDR1 WNHNN and CDR2 SYGVQD (reference sequence).

The chain recombines TRBV5-1 with TRBJ2-5; TRBD1 agrees at 9 bases. The junction had 2 bases not matched to a gene; V was cut back by 0 bases and J by 5 bases. The germline CDR1 and CDR2 sequences are SGHRS and YFSETQ. This CDR3 spans 14 amino acids. The CDR3 DNA reads TGCGCCAGCAGCTTGGACAGGGGGCAGGAGACCCAGTACTTC. Protein sequence: CASSLDRGQETQYF.

This clone was seen only a few times. The V call is TRBV10-3, the J call TRBJ1-2; D unclear. V was trimmed by 6 bases and J by 3 bases, leaving 11 bases between them. The length of the CDR3 is 13 residues. Germline lookup yields CDR1 ENHRY and CDR2 SYGVKD. The DNA for the CDR3 is TGTGCCATCAGCGGGCAGTCGGACTATGGCTACACCTTC. It specifies CAISGQSDYGYTF.

This sequence joins TRBV7-9 and TRBJ1-1, with TRBD1 matching over 7 bases. Trimming took 4 bases from V and 7 from J; bases not matched to a gene: 9. The CDR3 runs 14 residues. The germline V gene has CDR1 SEHNR and CDR2 FQNEAQ (reference sequence). CDR3: CASSSSGQFGEAFF. The CDR3 DNA reads TGTGCCAGCAGCTCTTCGGGACAGTTTGGTGAAGCTTTCTTT. Looking up the rest from reference TRBV7-9 and TRBJ1-1 gives the full variable domain: DTGVSQNPRHKITKRGQNVTFRCDPISEHNRLYWYRQTLGQGPEFLTYFQNEAQLEKSRLLSDRFSAERPKGSFSTLEIQRTEQGDSAMYLCASSSSGQFGEAFFGQGTRLTVV.

The chain recombines TRBV25-1 with TRBJ2-7; 11 bases are a match to TRBD2. This CDR3 is built from 14 residues. V trimming: 6 bases; J trimming: 2 bases; junction bases outside the gene matches: 3. The germline V gene has CDR1 MGHDK and CDR2 SYGVNS. The CDR3 DNA reads TGTGCCAGCAGGCCGACTAGCGGGACCTACGAGCAGTACTTC. Its protein is CASRPTSGTYEQYF.

The chain uses TRBV29-1 and TRBJ2-6; D possibly uses TRBD1 or TRBD2 (5 bases each). Germline V gives CDR1 SQVTM, CDR2 ANQGSEA. Trimming stripped 7 bases from V and 0 bases from J, with 13 bases between. The CDR3 runs to 15 residues. DNA of the CDR3: TGCAGCGCACCGGGACCGAGCTCTGGGGCCAACGTCCTGACTTTC. Its translation: CSAPGPSSGANVLTF.

This chain connects TRBV3-1 (or the pseudogene TRBV3-2) to TRBJ1-5, with D maybe TRBD1 (5 bases). CDR3 length: 15 residues. The germline V gene has CDR1 LGHDT and CDR2 YNNKEL (reference sequence). V was shortened by 3 bases and J by 2 bases, with 11 bases between the two germline ends. CDR3 DNA: TGTGCCAGCAGCCAGGGGCCCCAGGGCAATCAGCCCCAGCATTTT. Protein sequence: CASSQGPQGNQPQHF.

The rearrangement joins TRBV2 to TRBJ1-1; D ambiguous. The length of the CDR3 is 16 residues. Trimming removed 2 bases at V and 0 bases at J, with 13 bases between. Germline-derived CDR1 and CDR2 are SNHLY and FYNNEI. CDR3 coding DNA: TGTGCCAGCAGTGAATACTGGACGGCTATGAACACTGAAGCTTTCTTT. Amino acids: CASSEYWTAMNTEAFF.

The V gene is TRBV13, the J gene TRBJ2-7; no clear D gene. V lost 3 bases and J 7 bases, leaving 7 bases between the germline ends. The germline CDR1 and CDR2 sequences are PRHDT and FYEKMQ (reference sequence). CDR3 size: 11 residues. CDR3 nucleotides: TGTGCCAGCAGCTTCGGAACTGAGCAGTACTTC. Translation: CASSFGTEQYF. Supplemented by reference TRBV13 and TRBJ2-7, the full variable domain reads AAGVIQSPRHLIKEKRETATLKCYPIPRHDTVYWYQQGPGQDPQFLISFYEKMQSDKGSIPDRFSAQQFSDYHSELNMSSLELGDSALYFCASSFGTEQYFGPGTRLTVT.

This clone has a single count. V gene TRBV5-5 combines with J gene TRBJ2-7; TRBD1 matches at 7 bases. The CDR3 totals 14 residues. Germline CDR1 and CDR2: SGHKS and YYEKEE (reference sequence). The trim removed 4 bases at V and 0 bases at J, leaving 4 bases unmatched. Here the CDR3 reads CASSMDRSSYEQYF. The DNA of the CDR3 is TGTGCCAGCAGCATGGACAGGTCCTCCTACGAGCAGTACTTC.

The chain has TRBV27 and TRBJ1-1; 9 bases are shared with TRBD1. The CDR3 covers 14 residues. With V trimmed by 2 bases and J by 8 bases, 6 bases remained unmatched. Germline-derived CDR1 and CDR2 are MNHEY and SMNVEV (reference sequence). The CDR3 spells CASSLRNRGQEAFF. Here the CDR3 DNA reads TGTGCCAGCAGTTTACGAAACAGGGGGCAAGAAGCTTTCTTT.

V is TRBV11-3 and J is TRBJ2-1; D remains ambiguous. The V end was cut by 1 base, the J end by 6 bases, with 7 bases between. The CDR3 sequence is 13 residues long. In germline, CDR1 is SGHNT, CDR2 YENEEA. The CDR3 protein is CASSLAEGNEQFF. The CDR3 nucleotides read TGTGCCAGCAGCTTAGCAGAAGGCAATGAGCAGTTCTTC.

V is TRBV10-1 and J is TRBJ2-1, with 13 positions matching TRBD2. CDR1 WNHNN and CDR2 SYGVQD come from the germline V gene (reference sequence). With 7 bases clipped from V and 5 bases from J, the junction kept 5 bases outside the gene matches. The CDR3 runs 15 residues. The CDR3 reads CASTAGTSGDNEQFF. Here the CDR3 DNA reads TGCGCCAGCACAGCCGGGACTAGCGGGGACAATGAGCAGTTCTTC.

This rearrangement joins TRBV6-1 to TRBJ2-3; D might be TRBD1 (5 bases). Looked up from germline, CDR1 is MNHNS and CDR2 is SASEGT. CDR3 length: 17 residues. Trimming pared 2 bases from V and 1 base from J, leaving 16 bases between. CDR3 in amino acids: CASSEQPTAAGTDTQYF. In DNA, the CDR3 is TGTGCCAGCAGTGAACAGCCGACAGCCGCGGGCACAGATACGCAGTATTTT.

The chain links TRBV10-2 to TRBJ1-1; D call uncertain. This CDR3 has 11 amino acids. Deletions cut 8 bases from V and 8 bases from J, with 12 bases between. Germline V gene data show CDR1 as WSHSY and CDR2 as SAAADI. CDR3 bases: TGCGCCAGCGGTGCAGGATCCGAAGCTTTCTTT. It translates to CASGAGSEAFF.

The chain joins TRBV24-1 to TRBJ2-1; D not resolved. The germline V gene has CDR1 KGHDR and CDR2 SFDVKD. With 5 bases removed from V and 10 bases from J, the gap between germline ends came to 11 bases. This CDR3 is built from 12 residues. CDR3 coding DNA: TGTGCCACCAGTGCCACGGGCCTCGAGCAGTTCTTC. It specifies CATSATGLEQFF.

This chain uses TRBV27 with TRBJ2-3; 7 bases agree with TRBD1. CDR1 is MNHEY and CDR2 is SMNVEV in the germline V gene (reference sequence). V gave up 0 bases and J gave up 0 bases; unmatched junction bases: 3. CDR3 length: 16 amino acids. Here the CDR3 reads CASSLSQGVSTDTQYF. The CDR3 bases are TGTGCCAGCAGTTTATCGCAGGGGGTGAGCACAGATACGCAGTATTTT.

This rearrangement joins TRBV5-6 to TRBJ1-5; D might be TRBD1 (5 bases). V gave up 5 bases and J gave up 5 bases, with 20 bases separating them. Per the germline V gene, CDR1 is SGHDT and CDR2 is YYEEEE. The CDR3 totals 16 residues. The CDR3: CASSHGQYEPDQPQHF. CDR3 bases: TGTGCCAGCAGTCACGGACAATATGAGCCGGATCAGCCCCAGCATTTT. Combining the CDR3 with reference TRBV5-6 and TRBJ1-5 gives the whole variable domain DAGVTQSPTHLIKTRGQQVTLRCSPKSGHDTVSWYQQALGQGPQFIFQYYEEEERQRGNFPDRFSGHQFPNYSSELNVNALLLGDSALYLCASSHGQYEPDQPQHFGDGTRLSIL.

V gene TRBV10-3 combines with J gene TRBJ2-1; D unresolved. CDR3 length: 12 residues. CDR1 and CDR2 from the germline V gene are ENHRY and SYGVKD. Trimming removed 0 bases at V and 13 bases at J, with 10 bases between. CDR3 coding DNA: TGTGCCATCAGTGAGTCGGAAGCGACTCAGTTCTTC. Translated: CAISESEATQFF.

This clone was seen once. The CDR3 loop is CASSPRVDRFNEKLFF. Here the CDR3 DNA reads TGTGCCAGCTCACCTAGGGTGGACAGATTCAATGAAAAACTGTTTTTT. The chain links TRBV18 to TRBJ1-4; TRBD1 is a possible D gene (6 bases). CDR3 length equals 16 residues. V gave up 3 bases and J gave up 5 bases, with 16 bases separating them. Per the germline V gene, CDR1 is KGHSH and CDR2 is LQKENI.

The chain uses TRBV6-5 and TRBJ1-2; 12 nucleotides agree with TRBD1. Germline V gene lookup returns CDR1 MNHEY and CDR2 SVGAGI. The junction had 9 bases not matched to a gene; V was cut back by 2 bases and J by 8 bases. The CDR3 covers 16 residues. The CDR3 DNA follows: TGTGCCAGCAGTTACCAAGGGACAGGGGGCGAGAGAGGCTACACCTTC. Translating it yields CASSYQGTGGERGYTF.

This clone was found a few times. This rearrangement joins TRBV12-5 to TRBJ2-1, with 12 bases lining up with TRBD2. Germline CDR1 LGHNT, CDR2 FRNRAP. Losses at the gene ends were 6 bases for V and 6 bases for J; bases not matched to a gene: 12. There are 17 residues in the CDR3. The CDR3 loop is CASGTSSGGGVGNEQFF. The CDR3 nucleotides read TGTGCTAGTGGAACATCTAGCGGGGGGGGAGTCGGCAATGAGCAGTTCTTC.

This clone was counted between two and nine times. The CDR3 region has the DNA TGTGCCAGCAGGAAAGGGGAGAACACTGAAGCTTTCTTT. Translation: CASRKGENTEAFF. The chain links TRBV6-5 to TRBJ1-1, with D maybe TRBD1 (5 bases). CDR1 is MNHEY and CDR2 is SVGAGI in the germline V gene. The CDR3 runs to 13 residues. Trimming stripped 6 bases from V and 1 base from J, with 9 bases between.

The V gene is TRBV6-5, the J gene TRBJ1-2; possibly TRBD1 for D (6 bases). Germline values: CDR1 MNHEY, CDR2 SVGAGI. Between the trimmed V and J ends, which lost 0 bases and 3 bases, there was a span of 8 bases. The CDR3 covers 14 residues. CDR3 DNA: TGTGCCAGCAGTTACTCGGGGGCCCACTATGGCTACACCTTC. Translation: CASSYSGAHYGYTF.

The rearrangement links TRBV18 to TRBJ1-5; D might be TRBD1 (5 bases). V was pared by 4 bases and J by 2 bases, with 9 bases between. This CDR3 is 14 amino acids long. Per germline, CDR1 KGHSH and CDR2 LQKENI. The CDR3 sequence is CASSLGLRNQPQHF. In DNA form, the CDR3 reads TGTGCCAGCTCACTGGGACTGCGCAATCAGCCCCAGCATTTT. Drawing the rest from reference TRBV18 and TRBJ1-5, the complete variable domain is NAGVMQNPRHLVRRRGQEARLRCSPMKGHSHVYWYRQLPEEGLKFMVYLQKENIIDESGMPKERFSAEFPKEGPSILRIQQVVRGDSAAYFCASSLGLRNQPQHFGDGTRLSIL.

The chain has TRBV19 and TRBJ1-6; 7 bases align to TRBD1. The CDR3 is made up of 16 amino acids. Unmatched junction bases numbered 8, after V lost 7 bases and J lost 2 bases. CDR1 is LNHDA, CDR2 SQIVND, per germline (reference sequence). The CDR3 reads CASTATGITYNSPLHF. The CDR3 DNA follows: TGTGCCAGTACCGCGACAGGGATCACCTATAATTCACCCCTCCACTTT.

The gene calls are TRBV19 and TRBJ2-3; 7 nucleotides agree with TRBD1. The CDR3 runs to 16 residues. J gave up 3 bases and V 7 bases, and 13 bases lay outside the gene matches. CDR1 and CDR2 (germline): LNHDA, SQIVND (reference sequence). The CDR3 here is CASKSYPGGPTDTQYF. The CDR3 DNA sequence: TGTGCCAGTAAATCATACCCAGGGGGACCGACAGATACGCAGTATTTT.